The 21 T cell receptor beta chains listed next were all sequenced from one sample in a study of T cells after posttransplantation cyclophosphamide (dated by TCRdb to about 2016). Libraries were prepared through the immunoSEQ multiplex PCR assay. TCRdb carries this immuneACCESS record with in-frame sequences only. Its versions omit some clonotypes, under half of them owing to an unresolved V gene in the studies checked, with the rest unexplained. The sample profile shows approximately 1,000 clones; roughly 64% of them were found once. Roughly two thirds of the sample is in the top ten clones. The treatment or condition label here, explained by the study, means: high-dose cyclophosphamide on days +3 and +4 as single-agent GVHD prophylaxis. For conditioning, the PTCy patients got busulfan and fludarabine, then a related or unrelated marrow graft, followed by cyclophosphamide on days +3 and +4. The specimen comprised CD8+ T cells sorted from blood, sampled after allogeneic stem cell transplant with posttransplant cyclophosphamide. The receptors come from a male patient in his fifties or sixties who received an allogeneic stem cell transplant from an unrelated donor, was CMV-positive, and had acute GVHD only. Where a transplant has occurred, the graft donor may have supplied some of the T cells.

This clone was seen a single time. The chain links TRBV9 to TRBJ2-3; 9 bases map to TRBD1. The CDR3 runs 15 residues. The junction had 5 bases not matched to a gene; V was cut back by 3 bases and J by 3 bases. In germline, CDR1 is SGDLS, CDR2 YYNGEE. Written as DNA, the CDR3 is TGTGCCAGCAGCGCCTCCGGGACAGGGACAGATACGCAGTATTTT. Translated: CASSASGTGTDTQYF.

The chain combines TRBV19 with TRBJ1-2, with TRBD1 matching over 7 bases. In germline, CDR1 is LNHDA, CDR2 SQIVND (reference sequence). The CDR3 is made up of 13 amino acids. V shed 5 bases, J shed 3 bases, and the junction held 3 bases outside the gene matches. The CDR3 is CASSRTGDYGYTF. CDR3 DNA: TGTGCCAGTAGTCGTACAGGGGACTATGGCTACACCTTC.

The chain carries TRBV7-9 and TRBJ2-3, with TRBD2 as a possible D gene (6 bases). Germline CDR1 and CDR2: SEHNR and FQNEAQ (reference sequence). V was shortened by 4 bases and J by 5 bases, with 16 bases between the two germline ends. This CDR3 is built from 15 residues. The CDR3 sequence: CASSSWSGSGDTQYF. As DNA, the CDR3 is TGTGCCAGCAGCTCCTGGAGCGGGTCAGGAGATACGCAGTATTTT. The entire variable domain, with the rest obtained from reference TRBV7-9 and TRBJ2-3, is as follows: DTGVSQNPRHKITKRGQNVTFRCDPISEHNRLYWYRQTLGQGPEFLTYFQNEAQLEKSRLLSDRFSAERPKGSFSTLEIQRTEQGDSAMYLCASSSWSGSGDTQYFGPGTRLTVL.

The V gene is TRBV27, the J gene TRBJ2-5; the D gene is possibly TRBD2 (6 bases). The germline gives CDR1 MNHEY, CDR2 SMNVEV (reference sequence). The CDR3 covers 14 residues. Trimming shortened V by 4 bases and J by 1 base, and 10 bases separated the two germline ends. The CDR3 DNA sequence: TGTGCCAGCAGTTACTACGGGGGCCAAGAGACCCAGTACTTC. Residues: CASSYYGGQETQYF.

This chain's CDR3 is CASSFGQGAEQYF. The CDR3 nucleotides read TGTGCCAGCAGCTTTGGACAGGGGGCCGAGCAGTACTTC. The gene calls are TRBV7-8 and TRBJ2-7, with 11 bases identical to TRBD1. Germline V CDR1 and CDR2: SGHVS, FQNEAQ. This CDR3 region has 13 residues. Trimming took 3 bases from V and 6 from J; bases not matched to a gene: 1. Complete variable domain (other parts from reference TRBV7-8 and TRBJ2-7): GAGVSQSPRYKVAKRGQDVALRCDPISGHVSLFWYQQALGQGPEFLTYFQNEAQLDKSGLPSDRFFAERPEGSVSTLKIQRTQQEDSAVYLCASSFGQGAEQYFGPGTRLTVT.

The rearrangement uses TRBV13 and TRBJ2-7, with D maybe TRBD2 (6 bases). Germline values: CDR1 PRHDT, CDR2 FYEKMQ (reference sequence). The V and J ends lost 3 bases and 2 bases respectively, with 11 bases between them. The CDR3 spans 14 residues. The CDR3 reads CASSLGRGAYEQYF. The CDR3 DNA reads TGTGCCAGCAGCTTGGGGCGGGGTGCCTACGAGCAGTACTTC. Based on the CDR3 plus reference TRBV13 and TRBJ2-7, the full variable domain is AAGVIQSPRHLIKEKRETATLKCYPIPRHDTVYWYQQGPGQDPQFLISFYEKMQSDKGSIPDRFSAQQFSDYHSELNMSSLELGDSALYFCASSLGRGAYEQYFGPGTRLTVT.

The chain uses TRBV5-4 and TRBJ2-3, with TRBD2 as a possible D gene (6 bases). Germline CDR1 SGHNT, CDR2 YYREEE (reference sequence). CDR3 length: 15 amino acids. The V end was cut by 1 base, the J end by 0 bases, with 9 bases between. This CDR3 is CASSLSGWSTDTQYF. For the CDR3, the DNA is TGTGCCAGCAGCTTGAGCGGGTGGAGCACAGATACGCAGTATTTT.

This clone was seen more than once but under ten times. CDR3 DNA: TGCGCCAGCAGCTTGTTAGCCGATAGCTCCTACAATGAGCAGTTCTTC. This translates into CASSLLADSSYNEQFF. The V gene is TRBV5-1, the J gene TRBJ2-1; D not certain. Germline lookup yields CDR1 SGHRS and CDR2 YFSETQ. V was cut by 1 base and J by 0 bases, with 11 bases left in between. The CDR3 runs to 16 residues.

The chain couples TRBV7-8 to TRBJ2-7; D might be TRBD1 (6 bases). Germline V gives CDR1 SGHVS, CDR2 FQNEAQ. The length of the CDR3 is 13 residues. The V gene lost 5 bases and the J gene lost 1 base, with 9 bases spanning the gap. The CDR3: CASSAGVSYEQYF. As DNA, the CDR3 is TGTGCCAGCAGCGCAGGGGTGTCCTACGAGCAGTACTTC. Variable domain in full (rest from reference TRBV7-8 and TRBJ2-7): GAGVSQSPRYKVAKRGQDVALRCDPISGHVSLFWYQQALGQGPEFLTYFQNEAQLDKSGLPSDRFFAERPEGSVSTLKIQRTQQEDSAVYLCASSAGVSYEQYFGPGTRLTVT.

The chain is built from TRBV7-9 and TRBJ2-7, with 8 positions matching TRBD2. Germline CDR1 reads SEHNR; CDR2 reads FQNEAQ (reference sequence). Trimming took 6 bases from V and 2 from J; bases not matched to a gene: 9. The CDR3 has 15 residues. The CDR3 nucleotides are TGTGCCAGCAGTGAATCGGGGGGGATTACCTACGAGCAGTACTTC. Translation: CASSESGGITYEQYF.

The chain has TRBV5-8 and TRBJ2-3, with D perhaps matching TRBD1 (6 bases). V dropped 2 bases and J dropped 4 bases, with 14 bases sitting between them. Germline V CDR1 and CDR2: SGHTS, YDEGEE. The CDR3 is made up of 15 amino acids. CDR3 sequence: CASSLGQGHPDTQYF. The CDR3 coding sequence is TGTGCCAGCAGCTTAGGGCAGGGACATCCAGATACGCAGTATTTT. The whole variable domain, remainder taken from reference TRBV5-8 and TRBJ2-3, is EAGVTQSPTHLIKTRGQQATLRCSPISGHTSVYWYQQALGLGLQFLLWYDEGEERNRGNFPPRFSGRQFPNYSSELNVNALELEDSALYLCASSLGQGHPDTQYFGPGTRLTVL.

The chain combines TRBV7-9 with TRBJ1-5, with 10 bases matching TRBD1. Trimming removed 1 base from V and 5 bases from J; junction bases left unmatched: 2. The germline V gene has CDR1 SEHNR and CDR2 FQNEAQ (reference sequence). The length of the CDR3 is 15 residues. The CDR3 coding sequence is TGTGCCAGCAGCTTAGACGGGACAGGGGATCAGCCCCAGCATTTT. It is translated as CASSLDGTGDQPQHF.

The rearrangement links TRBV30 to TRBJ1-1, with TRBD1 as a possible D gene (6 bases). Trimming cost V 0 bases and J 8 bases, with 13 bases left between them. The CDR3 is 13 amino acids. The germline CDR1 and CDR2 sequences are GTSNPN and SVGIG (reference sequence). The CDR3 protein is CAWSVPGGGEAFF. The CDR3 DNA follows: TGTGCCTGGAGTGTTCCGGGGGGCGGGGAAGCTTTCTTT.

In this sample, this clone is hyperexpanded. This chain joins TRBV27 and TRBJ1-2, with D unclear. Deletions cut 5 bases from V and 6 bases from J, with 19 bases between. The CDR3 consists of 15 residues. Per germline, CDR1 MNHEY and CDR2 SMNVEV (reference sequence). The CDR3 reads CASSLIFGDGDGYTF. The CDR3 DNA is TGTGCCAGCAGTCTCATCTTCGGGGATGGGGATGGCTACACCTTC.

This clone showed up just a few times. The chain carries TRBV28 and TRBJ2-1; TRBD2 agrees at 9 bases. The CDR3 has 15 amino acids. The V gene end was trimmed by 7 bases and the J gene end by 4 bases; junction bases not matched to a gene: 8. Looked up from germline, CDR1 is MDHEN and CDR2 is SYDVKM. For the CDR3, the DNA is TGTGCCAGCAATCCTCTGACTAGCGGATACAATGAGCAGTTCTTC. This codes for CASNPLTSGYNEQFF.

This clone has more than one count but fewer than ten. This chain connects TRBV9 to TRBJ2-1, with 7 positions matching TRBD2. Per germline, CDR1 SGDLS and CDR2 YYNGEE. The CDR3 sequence is 17 residues long. V was clipped by 4 bases and J by 6 bases; unmatched bases: 16. CDR3 DNA: TGTGCCAGCAGCCCTCACCTCAGCGGGGTCGCAGGCAATGAGCAGTTCTTC. Protein: CASSPHLSGVAGNEQFF.

This clone was detected once. The chain recombines TRBV11-2 with TRBJ2-1, with 9 bases fitting TRBD2. Germline lookup yields CDR1 SGHAT and CDR2 FQNNGV. V shed 9 bases, J shed 7 bases, and the junction held 13 bases outside the gene matches. The CDR3 sequence is 15 residues long. CDR3 sequence: CASREGREGRNEQFF. The CDR3 bases are TGTGCCAGTAGGGAGGGGCGGGAGGGTAGGAATGAGCAGTTCTTC.

V and J are TRBV27 and TRBJ2-5; 10 bases map to TRBD1. This CDR3 is built from 16 residues. CDR1 is MNHEY, CDR2 SMNVEV, per germline (reference sequence). V gave up 2 bases and J gave up 11 bases; unmatched junction bases: 14. DNA of the CDR3: TGTGCCAGCAGTTTAGGGGACAGGGGCCTTGGCTACGGGCAGTACTTC. This codes for CASSLGDRGLGYGQYF.

The rearrangement joins TRBV28 to TRBJ2-5; weak D call: TRBD1 (6 bases). The end of the DNA is better explained by TRBJ2-7, so the J call may be wrong. The CDR3 is made up of 19 amino acids. Per the germline V gene, CDR1 is MDHEN and CDR2 is SYDVKM. The CDR3 bases are TGTGCCAGCAGTGCCCGCGCGGGTGGGGACACCTCCCCAGGGTACGAGCAGTACTTC. Translated: CASSARAGGDTSPGYEQYF.

This clone was detected only once. The chain is built from TRBV29-1 and TRBJ1-2; 9 positions agree with TRBD1. J was trimmed by 3 bases and V by 6 bases; bases with no gene match: 5. Germline lookup yields CDR1 SQVTM and CDR2 ANQGSEA. The CDR3 spans 13 residues. The CDR3 loop reads CSVARTGDYGYTF. The CDR3 bases are TGCAGCGTCGCCAGGACAGGGGACTATGGCTACACCTTC.

The chain uses TRBV28 and TRBJ2-7; possible D gene TRBD1, 6 bases. Germline CDR1 MDHEN, CDR2 SYDVKM. This CDR3 region has 14 residues. V was trimmed by 2 bases and J by 3 bases, leaving 11 bases between them. The CDR3 loop is CASSLVPQGYEQYF. The DNA for the CDR3 is TGTGCCAGCAGTTTAGTCCCACAGGGCTACGAGCAGTACTTC.